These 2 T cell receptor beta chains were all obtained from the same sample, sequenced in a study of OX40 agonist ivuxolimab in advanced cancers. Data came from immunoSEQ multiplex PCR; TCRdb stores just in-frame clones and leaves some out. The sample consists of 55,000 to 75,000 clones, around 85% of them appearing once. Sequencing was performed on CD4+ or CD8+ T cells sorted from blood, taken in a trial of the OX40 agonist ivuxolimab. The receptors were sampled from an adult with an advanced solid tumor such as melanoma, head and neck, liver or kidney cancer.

CDR3 in DNA: TGTGCCAGCAGCCCTCAGGGGCGAGGGGATTCTGGCTACACCTTC. Its protein product is CASSPQGRGDSGYTF. The chain links TRBV11-2 to TRBJ1-2, with D possibly TRBD1 on 6 matching bases. The CDR3 length is 15 residues. CDR1 is SGHAT and CDR2 is FQNNGV in the germline V gene. V was trimmed by 5 bases and J by 7 bases, leaving 20 bases between them.

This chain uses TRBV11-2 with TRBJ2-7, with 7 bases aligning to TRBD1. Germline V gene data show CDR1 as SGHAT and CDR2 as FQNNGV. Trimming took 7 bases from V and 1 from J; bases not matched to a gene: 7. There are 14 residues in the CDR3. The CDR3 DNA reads TGTGCCAGCAACCGACAGGGATCATCCTACGAGCAGTACTTC. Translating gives CASNRQGSSYEQYF.